A selection of T cell receptor beta chains follows, all from one sample in a study of blood T cell repertoires in COVID-19. The method was immunoSEQ multiplex PCR; TCRdb's version includes in-frame clones alone and lacks a portion of them. In the table there are more than 250,000 clones, under 90% of which are singletons. Material for sequencing was PBMCs or T cells enriched from blood (not recorded which). Source of these receptors: a woman under 30 who had recovered from COVID-19. Both conserved end residues are part of each CDR3. Fields, in order: clone size, D gene, V gene, J gene, CDR3 DNA, CDR3 protein. A D gene is named only where the DNA matches it firmly. Clone size is stated in some rows and not others, as once, few, many or a class when expanded.

clone_size: .
d_call: .
v_call: TRBV2
j_call: TRBJ1-5
cdr3_nt: TGTGCCAGCAGCTGGACACAGAACAATCAGCCCCAGCATTTT
cdr3_aa: CASSWTQNNQPQHF

clone_size: .
d_call: TRBD2
v_call: TRBV7-3
j_call: TRBJ2-1
cdr3_nt: TGTGCCAGCAGCTTAAAACCCTCCGCCGCCCGGACTAGCGGGCGCAATGAGCAGTTCTTC
cdr3_aa: CASSLKPSAARTSGRNEQFF

clone_size: .
d_call: .
v_call: TRBV30
j_call: TRBJ1-1
cdr3_nt: TGTGCCTGGAGGGGAGGGTACACTGAAGCTTTCTTT
cdr3_aa: CAWRGGYTEAFF

clone_size: .
d_call: .
v_call: TRBV28
j_call: TRBJ1-2
cdr3_nt: TGTGCCAGCAGTTTACGGGGGTTAGCTGACGGCTACACCTTC
cdr3_aa: CASSLRGLADGYTF

clone_size: .
d_call: .
v_call: TRBV18
j_call: TRBJ1-1
cdr3_nt: TGTGCCAGCTCACCGAGGCAGAACACTGAAGCTTTCTTT
cdr3_aa: CASSPRQNTEAFF

clone_size: .
d_call: TRBD1
v_call: TRBV2
j_call: TRBJ2-6
cdr3_nt: TGTGCCAGCAGTAACGGGCGACAGGGCTTTGAGGGGGCCAACGTCCTGACTTTC
cdr3_aa: CASSNGRQGFEGANVLTF

clone_size: .
d_call: TRBD1
v_call: TRBV7-9
j_call: TRBJ1-3
cdr3_nt: TGTGCCAGCAGCGCGAAGGGGACAGGGGGCTTATCCGCTGGAAACACCATATATTTT
cdr3_aa: CASSAKGTGGLSAGNTIYF

clone_size: .
d_call: TRBD2
v_call: TRBV11-2
j_call: TRBJ2-5
cdr3_nt: TGTGCCAGCAGCTTGTCGGGGGGGGGCGAGACCCAGTACTTC
cdr3_aa: CASSLSGGGETQYF

clone_size: once
d_call: .
v_call: TRBV10-1
j_call: TRBJ2-5
cdr3_nt: TGCGCCAGCTGGACAGGGGACGGGGGGGCCTATGAGACCCAGTACTTC
cdr3_aa: CASWTGDGGAYETQYF

clone_size: few
d_call: TRBD1
v_call: TRBV7-9
j_call: TRBJ1-4
cdr3_nt: TGTGCCAGCAGCTTCGGGACAGAAAATGAAAAACTGTTTTTT
cdr3_aa: CASSFGTENEKLFF

clone_size: .
d_call: .
v_call: TRBV7-2
j_call: TRBJ2-3
cdr3_nt: TGTGCCAGCAGCTTAGGACTCACAGATACGCAGTATTTT
cdr3_aa: CASSLGLTDTQYF

clone_size: .
d_call: .
v_call: TRBV24-1
j_call: TRBJ1-2
cdr3_nt: TGTGCCACCAGTGATTTGGGCAGATCTCATGGCTACACCTTC
cdr3_aa: CATSDLGRSHGYTF

clone_size: once
d_call: TRBD1
v_call: TRBV15
j_call: TRBJ1-6
cdr3_nt: TGTGCCACCAGCAGGGGTACGGGACAGGGGAATTCACCCCTCCACTTT
cdr3_aa: CATSRGTGQGNSPLHF

clone_size: .
d_call: .
v_call: TRBV10-2
j_call: TRBJ2-3
cdr3_nt: TGCGCCAGCAGTGTAGTGGCGGGGAAATCCACAGATACGCAGTATTTT
cdr3_aa: CASSVVAGKSTDTQYF

clone_size: .
d_call: .
v_call: TRBV3-1/TRBV3-2
j_call: TRBJ1-2
cdr3_nt: TGTGCCAGCAGCCAAGAAACCAGGACTTATGGCTACACCTTC
cdr3_aa: CASSQETRTYGYTF

clone_size: once
d_call: TRBD1
v_call: TRBV4-1
j_call: TRBJ2-3
cdr3_nt: TGCGCCAGCAGCCCTCGACAGGGGCCCACAGATACGCAGTATTTT
cdr3_aa: CASSPRQGPTDTQYF